This TCR beta chain came from a study of metastatic and nonmetastatic thyroid tumors. The entire patient cohort was treatment-naive prior to thyroid surgery. Original processing notes: Researchers built a distant-metastasis classifier for papillary thyroid cancer that drew on CDR3 differences across clinicopathological groups. TCRdb called clones again from the PCR reads with MiXCR. These V and J calls are TCRdb output, not the study's own analysis. The sample contains approximately 26,000 clones, approximately 24% of which appear only once. The CDR3 spans 11 residues. From germline, CDR1 is LGHDT and CDR2 YNNKEL (reference sequence). Trimming shortened V by 2 bases and J by 8 bases, and 4 bases separated the two germline ends.

The V and J genes are TRBV3-1 and TRBJ2-1; D gene uncertain. Sequenced material: blood. The clonotype was recovered from a female donor with papillary thyroid cancer or a benign thyroid nodule (not recorded which). Some clones in this sample may be carry-over from other donors' samples. The CDR3 sequence is CASSQWHEQFF. The CDR3 region has the DNA TGTGCCAGCAGCCAATGGCATGAGCAGTTCTTC.